Below, one T cell receptor (beta chain) is given with its context. The sample belongs to a study of blood T cell repertoires in COVID-19. Study background: The origin of the acute and convalescent COVID-19 samples was the United States, Italy and Spain. Nucleic acid was either cDNA or gDNA, and it came from T cells, B-cell-depleted T cells, or PBMCs.

In the authors' workflow: The authors estimated nucleated cell counts from reference gene primer amplification. Assay: immunoSEQ multiplex PCR; the TCRdb copy retains only in-frame clones and omits some. The V and J calls and the clone size are those of that table, but D and trimming were determined from the DNA. The data contain 45,000 to 60,000 clones, around nine tenths of them singletons. V lost 5 bases, J lost 0 bases, and 12 bases lay in between. Per germline, CDR1 SGHNT and CDR2 YYREEE (reference sequence). This CDR3 comprises 16 residues. The chain couples TRBV5-4 to TRBJ2-6; a weak D match, TRBD1 (6 bases). The sequenced sample was peripheral blood. This TCR derives from a human donor with active COVID-19. The donor label of this sample is uncertain. CDR3 in amino acids: CASSAGTPSGANVLTF. Written as DNA, the CDR3 is TGTGCCAGCAGTGCCGGGACACCCTCTGGGGCCAACGTCCTGACTTTC.